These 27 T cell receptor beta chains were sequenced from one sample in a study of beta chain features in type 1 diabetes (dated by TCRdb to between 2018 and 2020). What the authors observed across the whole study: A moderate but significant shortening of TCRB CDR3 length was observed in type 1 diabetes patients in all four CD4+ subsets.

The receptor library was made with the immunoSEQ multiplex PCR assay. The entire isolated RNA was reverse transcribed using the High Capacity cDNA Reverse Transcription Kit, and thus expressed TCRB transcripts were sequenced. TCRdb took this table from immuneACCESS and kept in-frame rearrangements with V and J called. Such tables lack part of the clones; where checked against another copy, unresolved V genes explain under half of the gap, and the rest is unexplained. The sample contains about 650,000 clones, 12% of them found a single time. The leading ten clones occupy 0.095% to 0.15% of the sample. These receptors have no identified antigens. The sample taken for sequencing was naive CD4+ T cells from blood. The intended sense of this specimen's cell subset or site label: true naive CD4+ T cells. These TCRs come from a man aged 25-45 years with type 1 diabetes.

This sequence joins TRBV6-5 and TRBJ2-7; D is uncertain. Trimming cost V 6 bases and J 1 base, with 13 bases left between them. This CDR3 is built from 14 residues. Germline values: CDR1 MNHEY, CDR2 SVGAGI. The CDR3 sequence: CASSSFTLSYEQYF. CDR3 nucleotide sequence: TGTGCCAGCAGCTCCTTCACTTTGTCCTACGAGCAGTACTTC.

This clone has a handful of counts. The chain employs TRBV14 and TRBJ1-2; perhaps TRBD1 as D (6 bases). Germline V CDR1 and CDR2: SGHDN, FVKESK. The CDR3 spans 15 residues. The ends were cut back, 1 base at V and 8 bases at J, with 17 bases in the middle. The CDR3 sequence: CASSQGVRGAGGYTF. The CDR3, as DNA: TGTGCCAGCAGCCAAGGGGTGCGGGGGGCTGGCGGCTACACCTTC.

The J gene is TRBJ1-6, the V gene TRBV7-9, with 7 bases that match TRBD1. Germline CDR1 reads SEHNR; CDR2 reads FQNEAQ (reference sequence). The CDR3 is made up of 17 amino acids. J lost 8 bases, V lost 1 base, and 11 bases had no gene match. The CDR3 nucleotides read TGTGCCAGCAGCTTAGGGGTCACAGGGGCCAGTGATTCACCCCTCCACTTT. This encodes CASSLGVTGASDSPLHF.

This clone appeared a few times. CDR3 sequence reads: CASSLRQGKNEQYF. The CDR3, as DNA: TGTGCCAGTAGCCTGAGACAGGGTAAGAACGAGCAGTACTTC. The rearrangement links TRBV19 to TRBJ2-7; TRBD1 matches 7 bases. The V gene end was trimmed by 6 bases and the J gene end by 5 bases; junction bases not matched to a gene: 10. The germline CDR1 and CDR2 sequences are LNHDA and SQIVND (reference sequence). The CDR3 runs to 14 residues.

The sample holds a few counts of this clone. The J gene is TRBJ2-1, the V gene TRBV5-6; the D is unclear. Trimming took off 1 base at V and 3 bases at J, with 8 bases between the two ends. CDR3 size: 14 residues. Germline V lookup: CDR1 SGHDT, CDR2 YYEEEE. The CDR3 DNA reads TGTGCCAGCAGCTTGAACGGGTACTACAATGAGCAGTTCTTC. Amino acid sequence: CASSLNGYYNEQFF. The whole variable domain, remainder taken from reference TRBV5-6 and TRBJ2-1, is DAGVTQSPTHLIKTRGQQVTLRCSPKSGHDTVSWYQQALGQGPQFIFQYYEEEERQRGNFPDRFSGHQFPNYSSELNVNALLLGDSALYLCASSLNGYYNEQFFGPGTRLTVL.

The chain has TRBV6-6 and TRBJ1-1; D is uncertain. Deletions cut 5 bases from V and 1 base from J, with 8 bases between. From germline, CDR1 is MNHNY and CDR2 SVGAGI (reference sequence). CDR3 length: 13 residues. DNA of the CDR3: TGTGCCAGCAGTCTCCGGGGGAACACTGAAGCTTTCTTT. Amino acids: CASSLRGNTEAFF.

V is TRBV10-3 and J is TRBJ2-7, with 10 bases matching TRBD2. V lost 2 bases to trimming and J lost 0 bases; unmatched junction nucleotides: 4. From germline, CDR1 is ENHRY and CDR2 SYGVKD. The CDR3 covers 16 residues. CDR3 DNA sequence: TGTGCCATCAGTGAGAGGGCTAGCGGGGGCTCCTACGAGCAGTACTTC. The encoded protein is CAISERASGGSYEQYF.

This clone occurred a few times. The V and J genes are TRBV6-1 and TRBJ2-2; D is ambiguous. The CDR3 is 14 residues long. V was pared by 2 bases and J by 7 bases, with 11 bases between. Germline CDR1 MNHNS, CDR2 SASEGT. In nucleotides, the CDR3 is TGTGCCAGCAGTGAATCTTGGGTGGACGGGGAGCTGTTTTTT. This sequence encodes CASSESWVDGELFF.

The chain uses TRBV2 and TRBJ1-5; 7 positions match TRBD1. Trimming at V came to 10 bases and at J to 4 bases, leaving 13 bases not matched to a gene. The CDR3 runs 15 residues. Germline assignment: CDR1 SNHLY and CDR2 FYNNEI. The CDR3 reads CATRKTGYANQPQHF. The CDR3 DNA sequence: TGTGCCACTCGGAAGACAGGGTATGCGAATCAGCCCCAGCATTTT.

CDR3 DNA sequence: TGTGCCAGCAGCGTAGGGGGGGCCGAGGCCTATGGCTACACCTTC. Translated, it gives CASSVGGAEAYGYTF. The chain combines TRBV9 with TRBJ1-2, with D tentatively TRBD1 (6 bases). The CDR3 totals 15 residues. Per germline, CDR1 SGDLS and CDR2 YYNGEE. V gave up 0 bases and J gave up 4 bases, with 13 bases separating them.

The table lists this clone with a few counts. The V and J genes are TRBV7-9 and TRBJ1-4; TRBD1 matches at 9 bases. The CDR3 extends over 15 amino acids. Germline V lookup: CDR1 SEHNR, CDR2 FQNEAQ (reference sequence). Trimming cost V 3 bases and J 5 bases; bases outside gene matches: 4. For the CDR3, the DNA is TGTGCCAGCAGCTTGACCGGGACAGGGAATGAAAAACTGTTTTTT. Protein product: CASSLTGTGNEKLFF.

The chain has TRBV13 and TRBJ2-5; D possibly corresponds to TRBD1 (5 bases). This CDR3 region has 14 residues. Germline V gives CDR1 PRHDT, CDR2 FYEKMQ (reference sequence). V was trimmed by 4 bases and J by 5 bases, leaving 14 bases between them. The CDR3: CASSSQGSGETQYF. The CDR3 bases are TGTGCCAGCAGCTCGCAGGGTTCGGGCGAGACCCAGTACTTC.

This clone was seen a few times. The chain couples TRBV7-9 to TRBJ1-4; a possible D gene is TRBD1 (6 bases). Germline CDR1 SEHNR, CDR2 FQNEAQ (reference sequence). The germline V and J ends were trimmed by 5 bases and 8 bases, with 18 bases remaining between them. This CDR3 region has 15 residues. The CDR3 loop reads CASSPGVFKTEKLFF. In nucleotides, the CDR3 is TGTGCCAGCAGCCCAGGGGTCTTTAAGACCGAAAAACTGTTTTTT.

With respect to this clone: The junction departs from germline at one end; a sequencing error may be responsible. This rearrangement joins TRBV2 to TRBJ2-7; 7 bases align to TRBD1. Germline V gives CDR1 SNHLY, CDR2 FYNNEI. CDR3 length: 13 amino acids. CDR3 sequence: CASSVQGSYEQCF. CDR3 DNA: TGTGCCAGCAGTGTACAGGGGTCCTACGAGCAGTGCTTC.

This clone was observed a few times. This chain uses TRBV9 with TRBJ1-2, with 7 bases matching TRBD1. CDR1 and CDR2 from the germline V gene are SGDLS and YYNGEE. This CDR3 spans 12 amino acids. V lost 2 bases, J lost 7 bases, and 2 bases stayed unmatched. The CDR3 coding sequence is TGTGCCAGCAGCGTGGACAGGACTGGCTACACCTTC. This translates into CASSVDRTGYTF.

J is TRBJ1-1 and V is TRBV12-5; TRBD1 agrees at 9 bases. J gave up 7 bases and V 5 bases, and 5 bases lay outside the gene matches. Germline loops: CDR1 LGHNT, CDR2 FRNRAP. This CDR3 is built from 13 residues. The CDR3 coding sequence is TGTGCTAGTGGTGCGGACAGGGGAGTTGAAGCTTTCTTT. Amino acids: CASGADRGVEAFF.

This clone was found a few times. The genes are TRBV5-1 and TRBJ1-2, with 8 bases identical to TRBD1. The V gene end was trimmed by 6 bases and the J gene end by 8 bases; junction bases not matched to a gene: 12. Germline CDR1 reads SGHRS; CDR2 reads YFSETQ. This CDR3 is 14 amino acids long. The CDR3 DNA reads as TGCGCCAGCACCCCCTCCAGGGGGCATGGAGGCTACACCTTC. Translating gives CASTPSRGHGGYTF.

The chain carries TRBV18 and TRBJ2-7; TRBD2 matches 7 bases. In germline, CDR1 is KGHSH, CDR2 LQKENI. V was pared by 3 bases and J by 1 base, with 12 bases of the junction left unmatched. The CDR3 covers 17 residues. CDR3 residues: CASSPRSRSSGSYEQYF. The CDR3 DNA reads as TGTGCCAGCTCACCCCGATCTCGGAGTAGCGGGTCCTACGAGCAGTACTTC. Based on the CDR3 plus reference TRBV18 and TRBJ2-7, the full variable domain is NAGVMQNPRHLVRRRGQEARLRCSPMKGHSHVYWYRQLPEEGLKFMVYLQKENIIDESGMPKERFSAEFPKEGPSILRIQQVVRGDSAAYFCASSPRSRSSGSYEQYFGPGTRLTVT.

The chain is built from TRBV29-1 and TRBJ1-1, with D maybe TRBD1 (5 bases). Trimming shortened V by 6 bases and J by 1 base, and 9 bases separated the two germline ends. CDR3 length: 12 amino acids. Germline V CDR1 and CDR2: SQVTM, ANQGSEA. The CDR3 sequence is CSVLDRNTEAFF. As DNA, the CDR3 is TGCAGCGTCTTAGACAGGAACACTGAAGCTTTCTTT.

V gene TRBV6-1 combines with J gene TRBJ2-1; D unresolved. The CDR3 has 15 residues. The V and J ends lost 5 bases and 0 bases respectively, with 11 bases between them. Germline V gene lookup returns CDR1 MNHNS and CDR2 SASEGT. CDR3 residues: CASSFQDSSYNEQFF. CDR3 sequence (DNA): TGTGCCAGCAGTTTTCAGGATAGCTCCTACAATGAGCAGTTCTTC.

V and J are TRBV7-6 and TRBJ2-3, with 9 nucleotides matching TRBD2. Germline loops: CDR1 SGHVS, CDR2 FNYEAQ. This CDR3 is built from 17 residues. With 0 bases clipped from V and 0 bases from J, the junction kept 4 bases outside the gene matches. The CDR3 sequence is CASSLATLAGSTDTQYF. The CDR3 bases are TGTGCCAGCAGCTTAGCGACGCTAGCGGGGAGCACAGATACGCAGTATTTT.

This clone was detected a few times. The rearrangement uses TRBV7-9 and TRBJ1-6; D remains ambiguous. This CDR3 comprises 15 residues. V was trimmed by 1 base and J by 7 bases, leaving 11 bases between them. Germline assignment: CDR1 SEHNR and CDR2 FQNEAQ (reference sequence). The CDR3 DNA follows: TGTGCCAGCAGCTTAGGCGGGGTTTTGAATTCACCCCTCCACTTT. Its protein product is CASSLGGVLNSPLHF.

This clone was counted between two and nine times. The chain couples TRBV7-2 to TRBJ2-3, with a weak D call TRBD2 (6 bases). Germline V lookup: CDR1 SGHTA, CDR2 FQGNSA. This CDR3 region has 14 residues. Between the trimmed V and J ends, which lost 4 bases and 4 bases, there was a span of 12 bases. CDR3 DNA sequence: TGTGCCAGCAGCTCTCGATGGGGGGCAGATACGCAGTATTTT. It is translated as CASSSRWGADTQYF. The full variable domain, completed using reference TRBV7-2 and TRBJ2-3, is GAGVSQSPSNKVTEKGKDVELRCDPISGHTALYWYRQSLGQGLEFLIYFQGNSAPDKSGLPSDRFSAERTGGSVSTLTIQRTQQEDSAVYLCASSSRWGADTQYFGPGTRLTVL.

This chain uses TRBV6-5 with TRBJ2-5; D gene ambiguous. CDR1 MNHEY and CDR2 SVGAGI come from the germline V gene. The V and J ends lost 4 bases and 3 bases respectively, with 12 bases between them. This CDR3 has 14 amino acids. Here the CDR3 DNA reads TGTGCCAGCAGTTCCCGGTCGTACGAAGAGACCCAGTACTTC. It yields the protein CASSSRSYEETQYF.

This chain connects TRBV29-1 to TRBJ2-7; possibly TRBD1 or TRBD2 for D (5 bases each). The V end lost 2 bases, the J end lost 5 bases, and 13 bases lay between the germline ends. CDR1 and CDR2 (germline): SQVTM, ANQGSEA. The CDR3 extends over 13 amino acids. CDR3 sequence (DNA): TGCAGCGTTGAAAACCGGCAGGGAGACGAGCAGTACTTC. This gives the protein CSVENRQGDEQYF.

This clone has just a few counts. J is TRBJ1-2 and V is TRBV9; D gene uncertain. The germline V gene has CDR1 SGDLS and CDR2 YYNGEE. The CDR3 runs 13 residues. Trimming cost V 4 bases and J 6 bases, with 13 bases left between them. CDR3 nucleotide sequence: TGTGCCAGCAGCCCCCGGCGTGGCCATGGCTACACCTTC. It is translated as CASSPRRGHGYTF.

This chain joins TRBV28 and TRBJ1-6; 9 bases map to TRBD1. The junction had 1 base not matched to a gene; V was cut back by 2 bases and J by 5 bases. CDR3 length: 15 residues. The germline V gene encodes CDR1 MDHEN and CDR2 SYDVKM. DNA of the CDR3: TGTGCCAGCAGTTTAGGGGACAGGGATAATTCACCCCTCCACTTT. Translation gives CASSLGDRDNSPLHF.